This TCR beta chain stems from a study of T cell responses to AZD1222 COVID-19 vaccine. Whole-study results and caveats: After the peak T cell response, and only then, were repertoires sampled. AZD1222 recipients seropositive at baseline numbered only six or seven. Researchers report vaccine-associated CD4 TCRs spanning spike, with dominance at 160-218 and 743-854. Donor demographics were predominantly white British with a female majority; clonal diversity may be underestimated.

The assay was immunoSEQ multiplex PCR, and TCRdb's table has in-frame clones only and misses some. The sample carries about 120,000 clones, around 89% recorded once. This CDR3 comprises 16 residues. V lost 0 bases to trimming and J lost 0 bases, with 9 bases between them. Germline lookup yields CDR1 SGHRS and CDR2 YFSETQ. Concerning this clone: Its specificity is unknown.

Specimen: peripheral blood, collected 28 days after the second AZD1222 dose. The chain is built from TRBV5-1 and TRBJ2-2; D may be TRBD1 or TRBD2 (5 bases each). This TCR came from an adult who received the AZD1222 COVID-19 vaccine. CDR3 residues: CASSLDGGTNTGELFF. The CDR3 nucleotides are TGCGCCAGCAGCTTGGATGGGGGAACGAACACCGGGGAGCTGTTTTTT.